This T cell receptor (beta chain) appears in the sequencing data of a study of neoadjuvant anti-PD-1 for oral cavity cancer. Here immunoSEQ multiplex PCR was the method, and the copy in TCRdb shows in-frame clones only, minus some. The repertoire holds several thousand clones, with 76% as singletons. V was trimmed by 4 bases and J by 10 bases, leaving 15 bases between them. Germline lookup yields CDR1 SGHRS and CDR2 YFSETQ. The CDR3 has 14 amino acids. This sequence was found in a person aged 40-85 years with oral cavity squamous cell carcinoma. The rearrangement joins TRBV5-1 to TRBJ1-6, with TRBD1 as a possible D gene (5 bases). This material consisted of PBMCs, taken before nivolumab (anti-PD-1) treatment. The CDR3 reads CASSPRDGSSPLHF. For the CDR3, the DNA is TGCGCCAGCAGCCCCCGGGACGGTTCCTCACCCCTCCACTTT.